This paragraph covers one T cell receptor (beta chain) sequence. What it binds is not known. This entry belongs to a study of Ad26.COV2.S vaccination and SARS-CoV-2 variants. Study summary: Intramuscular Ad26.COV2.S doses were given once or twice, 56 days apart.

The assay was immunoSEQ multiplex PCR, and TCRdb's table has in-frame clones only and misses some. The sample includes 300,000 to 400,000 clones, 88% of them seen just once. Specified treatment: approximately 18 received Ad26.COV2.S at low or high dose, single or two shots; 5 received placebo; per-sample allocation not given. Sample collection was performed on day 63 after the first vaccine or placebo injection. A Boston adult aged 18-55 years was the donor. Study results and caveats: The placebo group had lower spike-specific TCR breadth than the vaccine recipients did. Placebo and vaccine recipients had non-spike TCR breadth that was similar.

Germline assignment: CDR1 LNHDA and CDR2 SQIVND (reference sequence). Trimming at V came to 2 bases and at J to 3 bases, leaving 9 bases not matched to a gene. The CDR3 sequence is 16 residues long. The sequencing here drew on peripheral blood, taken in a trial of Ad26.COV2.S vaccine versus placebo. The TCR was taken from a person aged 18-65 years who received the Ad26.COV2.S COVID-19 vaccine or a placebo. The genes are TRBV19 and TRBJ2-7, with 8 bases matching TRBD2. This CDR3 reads CASSILGAGDRYEQYF. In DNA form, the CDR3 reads TGTGCCAGTAGTATACTCGGAGCGGGAGACCGCTACGAGCAGTACTTC.